One and the same sample provided the 9 T cell receptor beta chains below, sequenced in a study of type 1 regulatory T cells. TCRdb reprocessed the reads via MiXCR and lists one record per CDR3 protein. The sample consists of just under 65,000 distinct CDR3 sequences, around 49% of them appearing once. Their target antigens are unknown. Sequenced sample: cultured non-Tr1 T cells, either the whole culture or a sorted T cell fraction (not recorded which). The receptors stem from a human donor in good health.

This chain joins TRBV5-1 and TRBJ2-3; D is undetermined. This CDR3 contains 12 residues. Germline-derived CDR1 and CDR2 are SGHRS and YFSETQ. The V and J ends lost 4 bases and 9 bases respectively, with 12 bases between them. The CDR3 region is CASSGDLVTQYF. In nucleotides, the CDR3 is TGCGCCAGCAGCGGGGATTTGGTCACGCAGTATTTT.

The chain carries TRBV20-1 and TRBJ2-1; TRBD2 might be the D (6 bases). Germline CDR1 and CDR2: DFQATT and SNEGSKA (reference sequence). Trimming took off 5 bases at V and 9 bases at J, with 17 bases between the two ends. The CDR3 is made up of 13 amino acids. In DNA form, the CDR3 reads TGCAGTGCTCCCCCGGGCGGGGTTAGTGAGCAGTTCTTC. It translates to CSAPPGGVSEQFF.

This clonotype showed up just once. The chain combines TRBV12-3 or TRBV12-4 with TRBJ2-1, with D perhaps given as TRBD1 or TRBD2 (5 bases each). This CDR3 has 13 amino acids. Trimming removed 3 bases from V and 6 bases from J, with 9 bases in between. Here the CDR3 DNA reads TGTGCCAGCAGTTTCCTGGGACCCAATGAGCAGTTCTTC. Translating it yields CASSFLGPNEQFF.

A few counts support this clonotype. The J gene is TRBJ2-3, the V gene TRBV5-1, with D uncertain. In germline, CDR1 is SGHRS, CDR2 YFSETQ. Trimming stripped 9 bases from V and 3 bases from J, with 11 bases between. This CDR3 has 12 amino acids. The CDR3 region has the DNA TGCGCCACCCAGTGGGTGACAGATACGCAGTATTTT. Residues: CATQWVTDTQYF.

This clonotype was seen only a few times. The genes are TRBV20-1 and TRBJ2-7, with a tentative D call TRBD1 (7 bases). Germline CDR1 reads DFQATT; CDR2 reads SNEGSKA (reference sequence). V was cut by 0 bases and J by 1 base, with 13 bases left in between. This CDR3 has 15 residues. The CDR3 loop reads CSAREPQGGSYEQYF. The CDR3, as DNA: TGCAGTGCTAGAGAGCCGCAGGGGGGTTCCTACGAGCAGTACTTC.

The genes are TRBV20-1 and TRBJ2-5; D possibly corresponds to TRBD2 (5 bases). CDR1 DFQATT and CDR2 SNEGSKA come from the germline V gene (reference sequence). The CDR3 has 16 amino acids. V dropped 4 bases and J dropped 3 bases, with 21 bases sitting between them. In DNA form, the CDR3 reads TGCAGTGCTACCTCGATGGCGGGCGCTTCAAAAGAGACCCAGTACTTC. Residues: CSATSMAGASKETQYF.

Here the CDR3 DNA reads TGCAGCGCTGGGACAGAAATCGATCAGCCCCAGCATTTT. Translating it yields CSAGTEIDQPQHF. The chain employs TRBV29-1 and TRBJ1-5; 7 nucleotides align to TRBD1. The CDR3 has 13 amino acids. Germline lookup yields CDR1 SQVTM and CDR2 ANQGSEA. V dropped 7 bases and J dropped 5; count of bases not matched to a gene: 8. Full variable domain (missing parts from reference TRBV29-1 and TRBJ1-5): SAVISQKPSRDICQRGTSLTIQCQVDSQVTMMFWYRQQPGQSLTLIATANQGSEATYESGFVIDKFPISRPNLTFSTLTVSNMSPEDSSIYLCSAGTEIDQPQHFGDGTRLSIL.

This rearrangement joins TRBV30 to TRBJ2-6, with D perhaps matching TRBD2 (5 bases). The germline V and J ends were trimmed by 2 bases and 2 bases, with 10 bases remaining between them. Germline values: CDR1 GTSNPN, CDR2 SVGIG (reference sequence). The CDR3 runs 15 residues. The CDR3 DNA is TGTGCCTGGAGTTACGGGAAGGCTGGGGCCAACGTCCTGACTTTC. Its translation is CAWSYGKAGANVLTF.

The chain uses TRBV12-3 or TRBV12-4 and TRBJ1-5, with 9 bases that match TRBD1. Trimming at V came to 6 bases and at J to 2 bases, leaving 5 bases not matched to a gene. The CDR3 has 15 residues. The CDR3 loop is CASSTGQGGNQPQHF. In DNA form, the CDR3 reads TGTGCCAGCAGCACGGGACAGGGAGGCAATCAGCCCCAGCATTTT.